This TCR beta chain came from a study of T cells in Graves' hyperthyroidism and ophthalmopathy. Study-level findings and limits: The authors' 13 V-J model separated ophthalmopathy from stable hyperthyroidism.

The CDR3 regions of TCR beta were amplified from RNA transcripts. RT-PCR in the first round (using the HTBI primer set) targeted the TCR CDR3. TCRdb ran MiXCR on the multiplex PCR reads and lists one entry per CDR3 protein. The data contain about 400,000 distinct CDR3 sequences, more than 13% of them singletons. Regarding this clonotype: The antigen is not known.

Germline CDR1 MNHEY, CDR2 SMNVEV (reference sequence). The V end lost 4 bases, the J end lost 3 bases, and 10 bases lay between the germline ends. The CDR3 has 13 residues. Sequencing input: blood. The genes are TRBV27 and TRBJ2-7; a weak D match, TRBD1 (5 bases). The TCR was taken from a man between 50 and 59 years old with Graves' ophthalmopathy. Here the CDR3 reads CASSSSDSYEQYF. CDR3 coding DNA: TGTGCCAGCAGTTCGAGCGACAGCTACGAGCAGTACTTC.